The clone carrying this T cell receptor (beta chain) showed up just a few times. Its antigen is unknown. This sample was taken from a study of vaccination effects on CD4 cells after COVID-19. Findings and caveats of the study: Infection-derived and vaccine-derived clones contracted markedly late after vaccination.

Profiling relied on immunoSEQ multiplex PCR, and the TCRdb table lists in-frame clones only, not all of them. The profile shows tens of thousands of clones, around 70% of them singletons. Scientists isolated CD4+ T cells after a roughly ten-day culture period ended. Two-dose BNT162b2 or mRNA-1273 vaccination was given to participants. The sample here was CD4+ T cells from PBMCs cultured without peptide, taken after COVID-19 vaccination. The source of this sequence is a human donor who received a COVID-19 vaccine.

Here the CDR3 DNA reads TGTGCCAGCAGCTCCGACAGAAGCACAGATACGCAGTATTTT. This gives the protein CASSSDRSTDTQYF. The chain has TRBV7-9 and TRBJ2-3; a weak D match, TRBD1 (5 bases). Germline CDR1 is SEHNR and CDR2 is FQNEAQ (reference sequence). V was shortened by 4 bases and J by 0 bases, with 8 bases between the two germline ends. CDR3 length: 14 amino acids.